This TCR beta chain was sequenced during a study of CD8 T cells in ankylosing spondylitis listed by TCRdb under 2017. For the wider study: The study set out to find disease-linked TCR variants by profiling T cell receptor beta repertoires in ankylosing spondylitis patients and healthy donors. The full study cohort comprised roughly 24 ankylosing spondylitis patients and roughly 110 healthy donors. Peripheral blood was sampled, and synovial fluid was additionally collected from ankylosing spondylitis patients. What the study reported, not specific to this receptor: Some motif variants were previously reported in synovial fluid and blood of reactive arthritis patients, suggesting common disease-initiation mechanisms. The disease-linked clones were reported as significantly enriched in matched synovial fluid samples from ankylosing spondylitis patients. A TCR beta motif made up of several highly homologous amino acid variants appeared to be characteristic of blood from ankylosing spondylitis patients. The disease-linked clones showed a CD8+ phenotype and occurred at relatively low frequencies in peripheral blood.

Regarding this clonotype: Its antigen remains undetermined. The input lacks base qualities; no much larger clone sits a single base away.

CDR3 length: 14 amino acids, cysteine to phenylalanine. Only the CDR3 part of the read is kept: 42 bases, read in frame from the first base. V has 2 bases trimmed and J has 4 bases trimmed; junction bases matching no gene number 5. From a lookup of the germline V gene, CDR1 and CDR2 are SGHVS and FNYEAQ. Sequencing took place on an Illumina HiSeq 2500. Quantitative 5'-RACE with molecular barcodes was used to prepare TCR beta libraries. Under the source paper's analysis protocol: Disease-linked TCR variants were identified with a new computational method built on a probabilistic model of VDJ rearrangement. TCRdb reprocessing: public reads trimmed at Q25 with fastp, clones called with MiXCR, in-frame beta chains kept. Each entry is one CDR3 protein sequence, shown with its most common DNA and genes. It is TCRdb's table, rather than the study itself, that gives the V and J calls and clone size. For this sample there are under 200,000 distinct CDR3 sequences; roughly 10% appear just once. Roughly 16% of the sample belongs to the ten largest clones.

The TCR was taken from a female donor with ankylosing spondylitis or in good health (not recorded which). Sequencing was done on a sample of blood, either unsorted or a sorted T cell fraction (not recorded which). The chain uses TRBV7-6 and TRBJ2-7; TRBD2 agrees with 7 junctional bases. The CDR3 is CASSLLAENYEQYF. At the DNA level, the sequence is TGTGCCAGCAGCTTACTAGCGGAAAATTACGAGCAGTACTTC.